This entry describes one T cell receptor beta chain. Its specificity is unknown. These donors, healthy bone marrow donors, were studied. Germline V gene lookup returns CDR1 SGHDT and CDR2 YYEEEE. J gave up 3 bases and V 0 bases, and 0 bases lay outside the gene matches. This CDR3 is 16 amino acids long. This sample stems from a study of cytomegalovirus exposure and HLA in healthy donors. Study-wide results and limits: A later analysis by the authors found several of the most significant clusters apparently linked to common viral pathogens.

The PCR was carried out with 60 Vbeta primers and 13 Jbeta primers. Sequencing was performed with immunoSEQ multiplex PCR; in TCRdb, only in-frame clones are kept and a portion is missing. Of 90,000 to 120,000 clones in the sample, about 85% are singletons; the top ten hold 2% to 2.5%. The chain is built from TRBV5-6 and TRBJ2-2, with 12 bases fitting TRBD2. The clonotype was recovered from a man aged 25 to 40 in good health and CMV-seronegative. The sequencing sample was made of PBMCs. CDR3 amino acids: CASSLGLAGDTGELFF. DNA for the CDR3: TGTGCCAGCAGCTTGGGACTAGCGGGGGACACCGGGGAGCTGTTTTTT.